Below, 31 T cell receptor beta chains from the same sample are listed, as sequenced in a study of T-cell reconstitution after alpha-beta-depleted transplantation in children. Unique molecular identifiers tagged the TCRbeta library. TCRdb used MiXCR to reprocess the PCR reads, holding one entry per CDR3 protein. The table has about 980,000 distinct CDR3 sequences, about 31% seen once; the top ten hold about 28%. The sample in question was PBMCs, mostly from graft donor cells, obtained 360 days after TCRalphabeta/CD19-depleted stem cell transplant. Receptor source: a boy younger than two who had a stem cell transplant for SCID, so the T cells may come from the graft donor.

The chain joins TRBV11-2 to TRBJ1-4, with D uncertain. Per germline, CDR1 SGHAT and CDR2 FQNNGV. V was shortened by 3 bases and J by 7 bases, with 12 bases between the two germline ends. The CDR3 runs to 14 residues. The CDR3 protein is CASSFGVRGEKLFF. CDR3 coding DNA: TGTGCCAGCAGCTTCGGGGTTCGGGGTGAAAAACTGTTTTTT.

This clonotype was counted only a few times. The CDR3 loop reads CSASGTSGRESSYNEQFF. In DNA form, the CDR3 reads TGCAGTGCTAGTGGCACTAGCGGTCGAGAAAGCTCCTACAATGAGCAGTTCTTC. This chain links TRBV20-1 with TRBJ2-1; 8 positions agree with TRBD2. The CDR3 extends over 18 amino acids. The J segment lost 0 bases and the V segment lost 3 bases, leaving 13 bases of the junction unmatched. Per the germline V gene, CDR1 is DFQATT and CDR2 is SNEGSKA (reference sequence).

The chain employs TRBV12-3 or TRBV12-4 and TRBJ2-7, with 10 bases identical to TRBD1. V lost 4 bases and J lost 3; bases outside the gene matches: 9. The CDR3 loop spans 16 amino acids. The CDR3, as DNA: TGTGCCAGCAGTTCGGACAGGGGGAACAACCACTACGAGCAGTACTTC. Amino acids: CASSSDRGNNHYEQYF.

The V and J genes are TRBV12-3 or TRBV12-4 and TRBJ1-1, with D possibly TRBD1 on 6 matching bases. The CDR3 has 11 amino acids. The V end lost 7 bases, the J end lost 8 bases, and 11 bases lay between the germline ends. CDR3 region: CASNGGREAFF. The CDR3 region has the DNA TGTGCCAGCAATGGGGGCAGGGAAGCTTTCTTT.

The chain uses TRBV12-3 or TRBV12-4 and TRBJ1-5; 9 bases are shared with TRBD1. The V gene end was trimmed by 7 bases and the J gene end by 2 bases; junction bases not matched to a gene: 9. There are 16 residues in the CDR3. The CDR3, as DNA: TGTGCCAGCACCCCTGGGGGGACAGGGCGCAATCAGCCCCAGCATTTT. This sequence encodes CASTPGGTGRNQPQHF.

This clonotype was counted many times. The chain links TRBV20-1 to TRBJ2-5, with TRBD1 as a possible D gene (7 bases). This CDR3 comprises 13 residues. Trimming pared 6 bases from V and 2 bases from J, leaving 13 bases between. CDR1 is DFQATT and CDR2 is SNEGSKA in the germline V gene (reference sequence). CDR3 DNA sequence: TGCAGTGCCAGTCCAGGGGGGCAAGAGACCCAGTACTTC. Amino acid sequence: CSASPGGQETQYF.

The CDR3 sequence is CASSPNIGGGLIGLFF. The CDR3 DNA is TGCGCCAGCAGCCCCAATATAGGGGGCGGACTGATTGGGCTGTTTTTT. J is TRBJ2-2 and V is TRBV5-1; 7 bases fit TRBD1. CDR1 and CDR2 (germline): SGHRS, YFSETQ. The CDR3 loop spans 16 amino acids. Losses at the gene ends were 4 bases for V and 13 bases for J; bases not matched to a gene: 19.

The chain recombines TRBV27 with TRBJ2-3; the D gene could be TRBD1 or TRBD2 (5 bases each). CDR1 and CDR2 from the germline V gene are MNHEY and SMNVEV (reference sequence). V dropped 7 bases and J dropped 2 bases, with 16 bases sitting between them. The CDR3 spans 15 residues. CDR3 amino acids: CASNPGPTFTDTQYF. For the CDR3, the DNA is TGTGCCAGCAACCCGGGACCGACGTTCACAGATACGCAGTATTTT.

This sequence joins TRBV20-1 and TRBJ1-5; D not resolved. Trimming removed 3 bases at V and 0 bases at J, with 9 bases between. CDR3 size: 14 residues. Germline CDR1 reads DFQATT; CDR2 reads SNEGSKA (reference sequence). The CDR3 DNA reads as TGCAGTGCTAGCCAAGGTGGTAGCAATCAGCCCCAGCATTTT. Encoded protein: CSASQGGSNQPQHF.

V usage is TRBV28 and J usage is TRBJ1-4, with D hard to call. V lost 3 bases and J lost 11, with 16 bases in between. The CDR3 covers 14 residues. Looked up from germline, CDR1 is MDHEN and CDR2 is SYDVKM. The CDR3 spells CASSFGPVQEKLFF. The CDR3 DNA reads as TGTGCCAGCAGTTTTGGTCCGGTGCAGGAGAAACTGTTTTTT.

This clonotype was seen only a few times. For the CDR3, the DNA is TGTGCCACCAGCAGAGATCCGACAGGGGCAGCGGGGGGGCGTAGAGATACGCAGTATTTT. Translating it yields CATSRDPTGAAGGRRDTQYF. V and J are TRBV15 and TRBJ2-3; 10 positions match TRBD2. V shed 0 bases, J shed 5 bases, and the junction held 17 bases outside the gene matches. Germline V CDR1 and CDR2: LNHNV, YYDKDF (reference sequence). The CDR3 consists of 20 residues.

This clonotype was detected only a few times. This chain connects TRBV3-1 to TRBJ2-1; D is tentatively TRBD1 or TRBD2 (6 bases each). V was trimmed by 1 base and J by 6 bases, leaving 16 bases between them. Germline V lookup: CDR1 LGHDT, CDR2 YNNKEL (reference sequence). The CDR3 is 16 amino acids. The CDR3 DNA follows: TGTGCCAGCAGCCAAGTATCCGGGGGCGTGGGCAATGAGCAGTTCTTC. Translated, it gives CASSQVSGGVGNEQFF.

The J gene is TRBJ2-7, the V gene TRBV29-1, with 10 bases lining up with TRBD1. Per germline, CDR1 SQVTM and CDR2 ANQGSEA. The ends lost 5 bases at V and 4 bases at J; junction bases unmatched: 2. This CDR3 is built from 12 residues. CDR3 protein: CSVRTGGYEQYF. CDR3 sequence (DNA): TGCAGCGTTCGGACAGGGGGTTACGAGCAGTACTTC.

The chain joins TRBV12-3 or TRBV12-4 to TRBJ2-3; possible D gene TRBD2, 6 bases. Deletions cut 4 bases from V and 1 base from J, with 15 bases between. The CDR3 spans 16 residues. CDR3 DNA sequence: TGTGCCAGCAGTTCCCACTTACTAGCCGGCACAGATACGCAGTATTTT. Protein: CASSSHLLAGTDTQYF.

The chain has TRBV27 and TRBJ2-7, with 13 bases fitting TRBD2. The V gene end was trimmed by 4 bases and the J gene end by 4 bases; junction bases not matched to a gene: 10. The CDR3 extends over 17 amino acids. The germline gives CDR1 MNHEY, CDR2 SMNVEV (reference sequence). For the CDR3, the DNA is TGTGCCAGCAGTTCGTTGACTAGCGGGGGGCCCGGATACGAGCAGTACTTC. It yields the protein CASSSLTSGGPGYEQYF.

J is TRBJ1-2 and V is TRBV6-1, with D possibly being TRBD1 (6 bases). The CDR3 contains 16 residues. Trimming stripped 6 bases from V and 4 bases from J, with 21 bases between. CDR1 MNHNS and CDR2 SASEGT come from the germline V gene. CDR3 sequence (DNA): TGTGCCAGCAGGCACAAAAACAGGGACCCGGGCTATGGCTACACCTTC. It codes for CASRHKNRDPGYGYTF.

This clonotype was seen a few times. V is TRBV12-3 or TRBV12-4 and J is TRBJ1-1; possibly TRBD1 for D (5 bases). CDR3 length equals 12 residues. Trimming pared 8 bases from V and 4 bases from J, leaving 11 bases between. The CDR3, as DNA: TGTGCCAGCGACAACGGGGGCACTGAAGCTTTCTTT. Encoded protein: CASDNGGTEAFF.

This clonotype was seen more than once but under ten times. The rearrangement links TRBV5-6 to TRBJ2-5, with TRBD2 matching 7 bases. This CDR3 is built from 13 residues. The V gene end was trimmed by 9 bases and the J gene end by 1 base; junction bases not matched to a gene: 6. In germline, CDR1 is SGHDT, CDR2 YYEEEE. This CDR3 reads CATQLALQETQYF. CDR3 nucleotides: TGTGCCACGCAACTAGCGCTCCAAGAGACCCAGTACTTC.

DNA of the CDR3: TGTGCCAGCAGTCCACAGGGGGCTCGATTTGGCTACACCTTC. Translation gives CASSPQGARFGYTF. This chain joins TRBV12-3 or TRBV12-4 and TRBJ1-2, with TRBD1 identical over 9 bases. The V and J ends lost 5 bases and 7 bases, in that order; junction bases with no gene match: 8. This CDR3 region has 14 residues.

The CDR3 DNA is TGTGCCAGTAGTGCCCAGGGGGTCTACGAGCAGTACTTC. Its translation is CASSAQGVYEQYF. The V call is TRBV19, the J call TRBJ2-7; 7 nucleotides agree with TRBD1. The CDR3 contains 13 residues. The germline CDR1 and CDR2 sequences are LNHDA and SQIVND (reference sequence). The junction had 4 bases not matched to a gene; V was cut back by 5 bases and J by 3 bases. Full variable domain (rest looked up from reference TRBV19 and TRBJ2-7): DGGITQSPKYLFRKEGQNVTLSCEQNLNHDAMYWYRQDPGQGLRLIYYSQIVNDFQKGDIAEGYSVSREKKESFPLTVTSAQKNPTAFYLCASSAQGVYEQYFGPGTRLTVT.

The chain carries TRBV5-1 and TRBJ2-1, with 9 positions matching TRBD2. With 0 bases clipped from V and 8 bases from J, the junction kept 9 bases outside the gene matches. Per germline, CDR1 SGHRS and CDR2 YFSETQ. This CDR3 is built from 16 residues. The CDR3 sequence: CASSLGSRGGFYEQFF. CDR3 bases: TGCGCCAGCAGCTTGGGGTCGCGGGGGGGATTCTATGAGCAGTTCTTC.

This clonotype appeared a few times. The V call is TRBV9, the J call TRBJ2-3; TRBD2 aligns across 8 bases. CDR1 and CDR2 (germline): SGDLS, YYNGEE. V shed 0 bases, J shed 6 bases, and the junction held 9 bases outside the gene matches. This CDR3 region has 16 residues. Here the CDR3 DNA reads TGTGCCAGCAGCGTAGTATTTGGCGGGGGGATGGATACGCAGTATTTT. Its translation is CASSVVFGGGMDTQYF. Looking up the rest from reference TRBV9 and TRBJ2-3 gives the full variable domain: DSGVTQTPKHLITATGQRVTLRCSPRSGDLSVYWYQQSLDQGLQFLIQYYNGEERAKGNILERFSAQQFPDLHSELNLSSLELGDSALYFCASSVVFGGGMDTQYFGPGTRLTVL.

This clonotype occurred a few times. The CDR3 DNA is TGTGCCAGCAGCTATAGACTAGCGGGGGGCTCCTACGAGCAGTACTTC. This translates into CASSYRLAGGSYEQYF. The chain employs TRBV5-5 and TRBJ2-7; 13 bases match TRBD2. This CDR3 is built from 16 residues. Trimming at V came to 3 bases and at J to 0 bases, leaving 3 bases not matched to a gene. Germline V gene data show CDR1 as SGHKS and CDR2 as YYEKEE (reference sequence).

V gene TRBV5-5 combines with J gene TRBJ2-3; D is perhaps TRBD1 or TRBD2 (6 bases each). CDR1 is SGHKS and CDR2 is YYEKEE in the germline V gene (reference sequence). With 7 bases removed from V and 5 bases from J, the gap between germline ends came to 14 bases. The CDR3 runs 13 residues. The CDR3 sequence is CASRRGAEDTQYF. The CDR3 bases are TGTGCCAGCCGAAGGGGGGCAGAAGATACGCAGTATTTT.

CDR3 protein: CASSPQGLNYEQYF. CDR3 nucleotide sequence: TGTGCCAGCTCACCACAGGGTCTGAACTACGAGCAGTACTTC. The rearrangement uses TRBV18 and TRBJ2-7, with D uncertain. V lost 1 base and J 3 bases, leaving 10 bases between the germline ends. CDR3 length: 14 residues. CDR1 and CDR2 from the germline V gene are KGHSH and LQKENI.

This rearrangement joins TRBV4-2 to TRBJ2-3; the match to TRBD2 covers 8 bases. The CDR3 contains 16 residues. Germline V gene lookup returns CDR1 LGHNA and CDR2 YNFKEQ. Unmatched junction bases numbered 6, after V lost 4 bases and J lost 0 bases. CDR3 sequence: CASSPLLAVSTDTQYF. CDR3 DNA sequence: TGTGCCAGCAGCCCCTTACTAGCGGTTAGCACAGATACGCAGTATTTT.

The chain uses TRBV18 and TRBJ2-4; D is ambiguous. Germline CDR1 reads KGHSH; CDR2 reads LQKENI. Trimming removed 0 bases from V and 5 bases from J, with 17 bases in between. This CDR3 has 17 residues. The CDR3 coding sequence is TGTGCCAGCTCACCACCTTACGATTTCAAACTTGAAAACATTCAGTACTTC. It codes for CASSPPYDFKLENIQYF.

This clonotype was counted only a few times. CDR3 amino acids: CASSPKGVAYEQYF. The DNA of the CDR3 is TGTGCCAGCAGCCCCAAGGGGGTGGCCTACGAGCAGTACTTC. The chain recombines TRBV7-9 with TRBJ2-7; possibly TRBD1 for D (6 bases). From germline, CDR1 is SEHNR and CDR2 FQNEAQ (reference sequence). CDR3 length equals 14 residues. The V gene lost 5 bases and the J gene lost 2 bases, with 13 bases spanning the gap.

The rearrangement links TRBV12-3 or TRBV12-4 to TRBJ2-7; D gene uncertain. Trimming left V 1 base short and J 2 bases short, with 12 bases between. There are 15 residues in the CDR3. The CDR3 spells CASSLGSDGTYEQYF. CDR3 nucleotide sequence: TGTGCCAGCAGTTTAGGATCTGACGGCACCTACGAGCAGTACTTC.

This chain connects TRBV29-1 to TRBJ2-3, with 7 bases lining up with TRBD1. The CDR3 is made up of 15 amino acids. CDR1 is SQVTM, CDR2 ANQGSEA, per germline. V shed 0 bases, J shed 2 bases, and the junction held 5 bases outside the gene matches. The DNA for the CDR3 is TGCAGCGTTGAAGACACAGGGGCGACCACAGATACGCAGTATTTT. It translates to CSVEDTGATTDTQYF.

In its sample, this clonotype was seen a few times. The chain uses TRBV25-1 and TRBJ2-3; no clear D gene. Trimming left V 5 bases short and J 0 bases short, with 6 bases between. The CDR3 spans 13 residues. Germline V lookup: CDR1 MGHDK, CDR2 SYGVNS. The CDR3 sequence: CASSRISTDTQYF. As DNA, the CDR3 is TGTGCCAGCAGTCGCATTAGCACAGATACGCAGTATTTT.